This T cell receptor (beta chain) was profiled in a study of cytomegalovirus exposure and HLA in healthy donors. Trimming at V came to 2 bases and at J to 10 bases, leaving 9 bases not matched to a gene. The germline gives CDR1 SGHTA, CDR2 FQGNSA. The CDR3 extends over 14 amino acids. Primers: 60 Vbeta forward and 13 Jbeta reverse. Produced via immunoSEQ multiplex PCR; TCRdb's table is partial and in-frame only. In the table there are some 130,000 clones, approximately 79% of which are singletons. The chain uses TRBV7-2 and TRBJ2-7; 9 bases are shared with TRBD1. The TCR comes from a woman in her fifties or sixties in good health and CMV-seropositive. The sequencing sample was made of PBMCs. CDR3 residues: CASSLLGTGSFQYF. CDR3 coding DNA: TGTGCCAGCAGCTTACTCGGGACAGGGAGTTTTCAGTACTTC.